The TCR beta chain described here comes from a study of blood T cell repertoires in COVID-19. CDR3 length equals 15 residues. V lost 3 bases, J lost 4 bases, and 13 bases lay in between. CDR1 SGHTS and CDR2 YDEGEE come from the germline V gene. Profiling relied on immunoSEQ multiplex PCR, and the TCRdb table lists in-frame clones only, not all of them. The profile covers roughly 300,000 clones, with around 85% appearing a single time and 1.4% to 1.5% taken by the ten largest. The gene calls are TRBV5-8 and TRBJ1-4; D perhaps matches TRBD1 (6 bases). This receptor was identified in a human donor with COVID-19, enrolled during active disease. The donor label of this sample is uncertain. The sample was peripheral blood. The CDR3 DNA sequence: TGTGCCAGCAGCTCGTTCCGGGACATTAATGAAAAACTGTTTTTT. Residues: CASSSFRDINEKLFF.